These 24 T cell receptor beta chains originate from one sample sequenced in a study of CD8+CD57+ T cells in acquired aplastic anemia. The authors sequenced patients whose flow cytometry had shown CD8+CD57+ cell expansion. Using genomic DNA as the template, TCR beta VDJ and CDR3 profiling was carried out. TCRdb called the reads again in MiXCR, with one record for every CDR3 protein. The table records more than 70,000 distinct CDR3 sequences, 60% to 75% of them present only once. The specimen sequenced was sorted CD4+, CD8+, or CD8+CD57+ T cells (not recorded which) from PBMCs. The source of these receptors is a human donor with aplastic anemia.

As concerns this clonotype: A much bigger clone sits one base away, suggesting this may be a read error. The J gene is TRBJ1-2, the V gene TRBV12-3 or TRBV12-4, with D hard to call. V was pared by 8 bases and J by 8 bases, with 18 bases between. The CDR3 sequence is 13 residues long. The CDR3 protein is CASGMDVSGGYTF. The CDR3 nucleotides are TGTGCCAGCGGTATGGACGTTTCCGGCGGCTACACCTTC.

CDR3 in DNA: TGTGCCAGCAGTGAATCAACGGGGGAGCAGTACTTC. Its protein is CASSESTGEQYF. The chain employs TRBV25-1 and TRBJ2-7, with D maybe TRBD2 (5 bases). The germline V and J ends were trimmed by 1 base and 7 bases, with 8 bases remaining between them. Germline CDR1 and CDR2: MGHDK and SYGVNS. The CDR3 totals 12 residues.

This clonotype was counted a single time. CDR3 region: CASSLGGHTEAFF. In DNA, the CDR3 is TGTGCCAGCAGCCTAGGGGGCCACACTGAAGCTTTCTTT. The genes are TRBV12-3 or TRBV12-4 and TRBJ1-1; 7 bases fit TRBD1. CDR3 length equals 13 residues. The V and J ends lost 6 bases and 3 bases, in that order; junction bases with no gene match: 4.

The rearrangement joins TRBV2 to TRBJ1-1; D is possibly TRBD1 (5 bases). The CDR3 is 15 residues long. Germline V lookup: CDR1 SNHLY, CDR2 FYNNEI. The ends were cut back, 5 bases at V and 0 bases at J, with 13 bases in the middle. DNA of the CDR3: TGTGCCAGCAGTTCCGCGGGGGGTGTGAACACTGAAGCTTTCTTT. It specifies CASSSAGGVNTEAFF.

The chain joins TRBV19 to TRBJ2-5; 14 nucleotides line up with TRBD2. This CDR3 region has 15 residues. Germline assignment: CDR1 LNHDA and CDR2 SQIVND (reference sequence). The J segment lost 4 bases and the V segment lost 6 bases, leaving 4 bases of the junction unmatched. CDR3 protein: CASRLGLAGGETQYF. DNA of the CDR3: TGTGCCAGTAGACTTGGACTAGCGGGAGGAGAGACCCAGTACTTC.

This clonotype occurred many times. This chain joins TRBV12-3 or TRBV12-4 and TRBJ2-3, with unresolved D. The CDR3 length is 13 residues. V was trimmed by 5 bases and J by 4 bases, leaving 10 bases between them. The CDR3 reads CASSPQLADTQYF. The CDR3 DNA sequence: TGTGCCAGCAGTCCCCAACTGGCAGATACGCAGTATTTT.

CDR3: CASSTLSSYNEQFF. The CDR3 DNA reads TGTGCCAGTAGTACACTTAGCTCCTACAATGAGCAGTTCTTC. The rearrangement uses TRBV19 and TRBJ2-1; D is ambiguous. V lost 4 bases to trimming and J lost 0 bases, with 7 bases between them. Germline assignment: CDR1 LNHDA and CDR2 SQIVND (reference sequence). There are 14 residues in the CDR3.

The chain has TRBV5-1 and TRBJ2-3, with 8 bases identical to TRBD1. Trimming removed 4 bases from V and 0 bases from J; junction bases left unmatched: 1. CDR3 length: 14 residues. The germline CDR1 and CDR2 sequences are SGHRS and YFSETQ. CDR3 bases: TGCGCCAGCAGCAGACAGGGGAGCACAGATACGCAGTATTTT. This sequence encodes CASSRQGSTDTQYF.

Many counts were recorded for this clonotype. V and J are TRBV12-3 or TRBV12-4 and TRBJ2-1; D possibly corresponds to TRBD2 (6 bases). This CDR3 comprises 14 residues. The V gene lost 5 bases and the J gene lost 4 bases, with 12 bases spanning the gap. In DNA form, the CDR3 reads TGTGCCAGCAGTCCCAGGAGGGAGTACAATGAGCAGTTCTTC. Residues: CASSPRREYNEQFF.

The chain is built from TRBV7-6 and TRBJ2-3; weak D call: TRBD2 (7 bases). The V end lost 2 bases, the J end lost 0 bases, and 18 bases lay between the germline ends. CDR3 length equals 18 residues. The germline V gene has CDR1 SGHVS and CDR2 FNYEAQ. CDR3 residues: CASSLYGWGGLSTDTQYF. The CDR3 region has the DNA TGTGCCAGCAGCTTATATGGGTGGGGGGGCTTAAGCACAGATACGCAGTATTTT.

This chain's CDR3 is CASSLVSGAEQYF. As DNA, the CDR3 is TGTGCCAGCAGCTTAGTTTCGGGGGCCGAGCAGTACTTC. This chain connects TRBV7-9 to TRBJ2-7; tentatively, D is TRBD1 or TRBD2 (6 bases each). V was clipped by 1 base and J by 6 bases, with 10 bases between them. The CDR3 spans 13 residues. CDR1 is SEHNR and CDR2 is FQNEAQ in the germline V gene (reference sequence).

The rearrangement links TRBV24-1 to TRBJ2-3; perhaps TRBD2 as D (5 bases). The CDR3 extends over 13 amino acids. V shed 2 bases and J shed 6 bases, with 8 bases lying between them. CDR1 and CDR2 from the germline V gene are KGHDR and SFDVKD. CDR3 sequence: CATSDYPGDTQYF. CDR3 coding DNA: TGTGCCACCAGTGATTATCCGGGGGATACGCAGTATTTT.

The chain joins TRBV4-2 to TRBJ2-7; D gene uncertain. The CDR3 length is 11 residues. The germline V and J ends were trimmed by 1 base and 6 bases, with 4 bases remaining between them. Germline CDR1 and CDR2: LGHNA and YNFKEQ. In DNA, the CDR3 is TGTGCCAGCAGCCAAGGGTTCGAGCAGTACTTC. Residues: CASSQGFEQYF.

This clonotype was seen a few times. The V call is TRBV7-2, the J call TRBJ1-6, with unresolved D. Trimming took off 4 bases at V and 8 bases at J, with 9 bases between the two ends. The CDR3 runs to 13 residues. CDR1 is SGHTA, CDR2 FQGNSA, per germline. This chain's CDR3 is CASSSPGDSPLHF. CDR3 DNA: TGTGCCAGCAGCTCGCCCGGGGATTCACCCCTCCACTTT. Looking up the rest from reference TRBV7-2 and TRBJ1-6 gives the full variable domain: GAGVSQSPSNKVTEKGKDVELRCDPISGHTALYWYRQSLGQGLEFLIYFQGNSAPDKSGLPSDRFSAERTGGSVSTLTIQRTQQEDSAVYLCASSSPGDSPLHFGNGTRLTVT.

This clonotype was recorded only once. CDR3 sequence (DNA): TGTGCCAGCAGCCGTCCCGGGGAGCTGTTTTTT. It specifies CASSRPGELFF. The genes are TRBV7-9 and TRBJ2-2; D gene unclear. CDR3 size: 11 residues. V dropped 5 bases and J dropped 6 bases, with 4 bases sitting between them. The V gene's germline CDR1 is SEHNR and CDR2 FQNEAQ (reference sequence).

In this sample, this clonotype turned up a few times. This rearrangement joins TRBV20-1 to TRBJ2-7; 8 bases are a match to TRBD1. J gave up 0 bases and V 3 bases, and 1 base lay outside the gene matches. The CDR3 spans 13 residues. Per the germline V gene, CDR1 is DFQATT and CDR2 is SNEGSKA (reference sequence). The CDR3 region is CSARTGDSYEQYF. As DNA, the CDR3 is TGCAGTGCTAGGACAGGGGACTCCTACGAGCAGTACTTC.

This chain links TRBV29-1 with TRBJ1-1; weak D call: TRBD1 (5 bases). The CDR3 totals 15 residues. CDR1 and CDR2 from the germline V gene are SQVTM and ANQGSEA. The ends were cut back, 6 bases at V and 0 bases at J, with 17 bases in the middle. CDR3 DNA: TGCAGCGTCCGTTTATGGCGGACAATGAACACTGAAGCTTTCTTT. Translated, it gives CSVRLWRTMNTEAFF.

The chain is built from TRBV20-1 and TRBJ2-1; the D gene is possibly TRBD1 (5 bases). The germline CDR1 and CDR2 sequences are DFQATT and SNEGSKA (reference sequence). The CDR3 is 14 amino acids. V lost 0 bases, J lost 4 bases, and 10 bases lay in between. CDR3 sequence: CSARDQGSYNEQFF. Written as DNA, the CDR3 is TGCAGTGCTAGAGACCAGGGTTCATACAATGAGCAGTTCTTC.

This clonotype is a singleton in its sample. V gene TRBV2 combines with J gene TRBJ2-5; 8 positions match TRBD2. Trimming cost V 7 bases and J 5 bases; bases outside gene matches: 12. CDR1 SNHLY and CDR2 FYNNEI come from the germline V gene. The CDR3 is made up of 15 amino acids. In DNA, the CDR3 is TGTGCCAGCAACCGAGGGCTCCGGGAGGGGGAGACCCAGTACTTC. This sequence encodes CASNRGLREGETQYF.

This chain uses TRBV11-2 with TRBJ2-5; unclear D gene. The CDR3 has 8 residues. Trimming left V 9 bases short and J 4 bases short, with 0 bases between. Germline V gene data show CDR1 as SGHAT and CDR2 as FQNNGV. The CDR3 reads CARETQYF. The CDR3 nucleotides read TGTGCCAGAGAGACCCAGTACTTC.

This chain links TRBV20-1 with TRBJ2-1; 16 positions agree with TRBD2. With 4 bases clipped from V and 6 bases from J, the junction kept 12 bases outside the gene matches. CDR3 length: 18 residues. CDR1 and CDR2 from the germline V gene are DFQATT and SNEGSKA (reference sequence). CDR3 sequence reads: CSAKQGLAGGRSINEQFF. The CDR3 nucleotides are TGCAGTGCTAAACAGGGACTAGCGGGGGGGCGATCTATCAATGAGCAGTTCTTC.

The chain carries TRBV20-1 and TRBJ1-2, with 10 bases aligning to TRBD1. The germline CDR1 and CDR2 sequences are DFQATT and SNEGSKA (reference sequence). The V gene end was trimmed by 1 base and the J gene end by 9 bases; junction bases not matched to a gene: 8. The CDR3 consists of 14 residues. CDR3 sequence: CSARAQTGGSSYTF. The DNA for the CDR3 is TGCAGTGCTAGAGCGCAGACAGGGGGCAGTAGCTACACCTTC.

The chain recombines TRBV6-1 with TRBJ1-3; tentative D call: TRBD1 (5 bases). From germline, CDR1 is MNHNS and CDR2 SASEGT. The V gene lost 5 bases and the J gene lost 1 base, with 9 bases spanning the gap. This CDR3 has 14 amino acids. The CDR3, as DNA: TGTGCCAGCAGTTTCAGGGCTTCTGGAAACACCATATATTTT. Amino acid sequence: CASSFRASGNTIYF.

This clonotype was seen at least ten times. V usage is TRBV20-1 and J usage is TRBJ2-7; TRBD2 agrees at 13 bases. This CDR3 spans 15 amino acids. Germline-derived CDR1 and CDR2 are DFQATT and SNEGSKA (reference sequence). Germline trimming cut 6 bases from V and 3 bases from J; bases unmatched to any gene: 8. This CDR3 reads CSANSLAGGSYEQYF. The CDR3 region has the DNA TGCAGTGCGAACTCACTAGCGGGAGGGAGCTACGAGCAGTACTTC.